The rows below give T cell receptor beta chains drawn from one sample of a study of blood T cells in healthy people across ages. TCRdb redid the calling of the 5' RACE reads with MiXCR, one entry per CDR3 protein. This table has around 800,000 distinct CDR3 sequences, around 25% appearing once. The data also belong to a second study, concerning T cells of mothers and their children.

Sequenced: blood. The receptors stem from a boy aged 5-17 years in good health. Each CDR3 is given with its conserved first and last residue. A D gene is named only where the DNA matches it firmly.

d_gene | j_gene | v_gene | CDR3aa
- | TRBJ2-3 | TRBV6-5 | CASSYSRSTDTQYF
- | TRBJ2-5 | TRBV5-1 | CASSIGSQGETQYF
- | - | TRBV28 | CANSKYQSSYEQYF
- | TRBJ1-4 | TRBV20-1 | CSARDHGAGEKLFF
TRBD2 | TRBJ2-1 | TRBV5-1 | CASRLGAGGPHEQFF
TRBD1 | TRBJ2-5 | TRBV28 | CASSSSRDRIQETQYF
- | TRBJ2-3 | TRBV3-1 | CASSQWLQDTDTQYF
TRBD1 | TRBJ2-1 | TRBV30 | CAWSVRQGAIPFF
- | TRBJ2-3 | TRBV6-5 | CASSYSRDKLTDTQYF
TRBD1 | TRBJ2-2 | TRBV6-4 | CASRNRGGELFF
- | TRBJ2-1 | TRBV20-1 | CSARGPENYNEQFF
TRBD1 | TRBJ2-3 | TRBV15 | CATSRDVVRGQGDTQYF
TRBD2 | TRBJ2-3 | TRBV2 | CASSVDGGRGTDMQYF
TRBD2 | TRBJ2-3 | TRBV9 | CASSVVAGRTDTQYF
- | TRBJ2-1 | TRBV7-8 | CASSLVWGRYNEQFF
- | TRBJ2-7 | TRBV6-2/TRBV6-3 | CASSYWGETIYEQYF
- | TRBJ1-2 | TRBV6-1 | CASSVGHSQIYGYTF
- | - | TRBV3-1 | CASSQSARNEQYF
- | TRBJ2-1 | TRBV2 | CASSGALGHEQFF
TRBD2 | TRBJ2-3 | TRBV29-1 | CSVDGLAGLPTGTDTQYF
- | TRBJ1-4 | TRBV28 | CASSFQGGGKNEKLFF
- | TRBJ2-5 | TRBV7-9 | CASSLGGLGQGEQETQHF
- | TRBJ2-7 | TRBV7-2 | CASSSYPYEQYF